The 26 T cell receptor beta chains below come from one sample, sequenced in a study of blood T cell repertoires in COVID-19. The repertoire was sequenced with immunoSEQ multiplex PCR; TCRdb's copy has only in-frame clones and lacks some. The sample has around 300,000 clones, approximately 89% seen once. Sequenced input: PBMCs or T cells enriched from blood (not recorded which). These TCRs come from a woman in her late teens or twenties who had recovered from COVID-19.

This chain connects TRBV27 to TRBJ1-1; D perhaps matches TRBD1 (6 bases). V was cut by 6 bases and J by 4 bases, with 9 bases left in between. The CDR3 has 12 amino acids. CDR1 and CDR2 (germline): MNHEY, SMNVEV (reference sequence). The CDR3 is CASRTQGTEAFF. DNA for the CDR3: TGTGCCAGCAGGACACAGGGCACTGAAGCTTTCTTT.

This chain uses TRBV4-3 with TRBJ2-3; TRBD2 matches 9 bases. Germline assignment: CDR1 LGHNA and CDR2 YSLEER. Trimming removed 0 bases from V and 2 bases from J; junction bases left unmatched: 9. The CDR3 runs to 18 residues. CDR3 protein: CASSQDVLRGGLTDTQYF. The CDR3 DNA sequence: TGCGCCAGCAGCCAAGATGTTTTGCGGGGGGGCCTCACAGATACGCAGTATTTT.

The chain carries TRBV7-2 and TRBJ2-3, with 7 bases fitting TRBD1. V dropped 0 bases and J dropped 2; count of bases not matched to a gene: 5. CDR1 is SGHTA and CDR2 is FQGNSA in the germline V gene. The CDR3 spans 16 residues. CDR3: CASSLADREDTDTQYF. CDR3 DNA sequence: TGTGCCAGCAGCTTAGCTGACAGGGAAGACACAGATACGCAGTATTTT.

The chain links TRBV10-1 to TRBJ2-3, with TRBD1 as a possible D gene (5 bases). The germline CDR1 and CDR2 sequences are WNHNN and SYGVQD (reference sequence). This CDR3 is 16 amino acids long. Trimming took off 0 bases at V and 6 bases at J, with 16 bases between the two ends. This chain's CDR3 is CASSESTGPAVDTQYF. DNA of the CDR3: TGCGCCAGCAGTGAGTCAACAGGCCCGGCGGTCGATACGCAGTATTTT.

This chain uses TRBV4-1 with TRBJ1-5; 10 bases match TRBD1. V lost 4 bases and J lost 3; bases outside the gene matches: 9. Germline V lookup: CDR1 MGHRA, CDR2 YSYEKL. The CDR3 runs to 17 residues. CDR3 sequence: CASSLDRQGAFNQPQHF. In nucleotides, the CDR3 is TGCGCCAGCAGCCTGGATCGACAGGGGGCCTTCAATCAGCCCCAGCATTTT.

This rearrangement joins TRBV5-6 to TRBJ1-2, with 7 nucleotides matching TRBD1. The CDR3 covers 17 residues. Germline V lookup: CDR1 SGHDT, CDR2 YYEEEE. Trimming removed 0 bases from V and 1 base from J; junction bases left unmatched: 9. CDR3 amino acids: CASSLVQSGGFNYGYTF. The CDR3 DNA follows: TGTGCCAGCAGCTTGGTTCAATCAGGGGGTTTTAACTATGGCTACACCTTC.

V is TRBV6-5 and J is TRBJ1-2; D perhaps matches TRBD1 (6 bases). This CDR3 has 13 amino acids. Deletions cut 5 bases from V and 4 bases from J, with 11 bases between. Germline values: CDR1 MNHEY, CDR2 SVGAGI. The CDR3 loop is CASSPQGSYGYTF. DNA for the CDR3: TGTGCCAGCAGTCCACAGGGTTCCTATGGCTACACCTTC.

The V gene is TRBV28, the J gene TRBJ2-3, with D possibly matching TRBD1 (8 bases). The V end was cut by 10 bases, the J end by 8 bases, with 31 bases between. Germline CDR1 is MDHEN and CDR2 is SYDVKM. The CDR3 sequence is 17 residues long. CDR3 sequence reads: CATYHGTGEGGVGTQYF. CDR3 DNA: TGTGCCACCTACCACGGGACAGGAGAAGGGGGGGTCGGTACGCAGTATTTT.

This chain joins TRBV27 and TRBJ2-7; weak D call: TRBD1 (5 bases). With 2 bases removed from V and 2 bases from J, the gap between germline ends came to 13 bases. CDR1 and CDR2 (germline): MNHEY, SMNVEV (reference sequence). This CDR3 comprises 15 residues. CDR3 sequence reads: CASSLRVGEPYEQYF. CDR3 DNA: TGTGCCAGCAGTTTAAGGGTAGGGGAACCCTACGAGCAGTACTTC.

The chain recombines TRBV18 with TRBJ2-2; 9 bases are shared with TRBD2. V lost 3 bases and J lost 3; bases outside the gene matches: 11. Germline V CDR1 and CDR2: KGHSH, LQKENI. The CDR3 is made up of 18 amino acids. CDR3 bases: TGTGCCAGCTCACCCTATCGGACTAGCGCTCGTTACACCGGGGAGCTGTTTTTT. It is translated as CASSPYRTSARYTGELFF.

The V and J genes are TRBV4-1 and TRBJ2-7; 8 nucleotides align to TRBD2. Germline V gene data show CDR1 as MGHRA and CDR2 as YSYEKL. CDR3 length: 14 residues. V shed 3 bases and J 5 bases; nucleotides not matched to a gene: 6. Here the CDR3 DNA reads TGCGCCAGCAGCCACCCCGGGACTAGTAACGAGCAGTACTTC. This codes for CASSHPGTSNEQYF.

The chain combines TRBV5-4 with TRBJ1-2; 9 bases match TRBD1. This CDR3 has 15 residues. The germline V gene encodes CDR1 SGHNT and CDR2 YYREEE (reference sequence). The J segment lost 4 bases and the V segment lost 4 bases, leaving 8 bases of the junction unmatched. CDR3 coding DNA: TGTGCCAGCAGCCAACTTCGGACAGGGGCCTATGGCTACACCTTC. Encoded protein: CASSQLRTGAYGYTF.

The chain links TRBV30 to TRBJ1-2; no reliable D call. The CDR3 loop spans 12 amino acids. Trimming took 1 base from V and 2 from J, leaving 5 bases between them. Germline V gives CDR1 GTSNPN, CDR2 SVGIG (reference sequence). The CDR3 loop reads CAWSDSNYGYTF. In DNA form, the CDR3 reads TGTGCCTGGAGTGACAGCAACTATGGCTACACCTTC.

The V gene is TRBV27, the J gene TRBJ2-7; 11 bases map to TRBD2. Germline assignment: CDR1 MNHEY and CDR2 SMNVEV (reference sequence). Trimming cost V 0 bases and J 7 bases; bases outside gene matches: 8. There are 16 residues in the CDR3. As DNA, the CDR3 is TGTGCCAGCAGTTTATCGCATACTAGCGGGAGCGGGGAGCAGTACTTC. Translated: CASSLSHTSGSGEQYF.

The chain combines TRBV2 with TRBJ2-5; TRBD1 aligns across 7 bases. The CDR3 consists of 15 residues. Germline values: CDR1 SNHLY, CDR2 FYNNEI. Trimming took 2 bases from V and 2 from J; bases not matched to a gene: 5. As DNA, the CDR3 is TGTGCCAGCAGTGAAACCGGGACAGATCAAGAGACCCAGTACTTC. Translated, it gives CASSETGTDQETQYF.

V is TRBV30 and J is TRBJ1-4; tentatively, D is TRBD1 (6 bases). The CDR3 has 14 residues. V was pared by 1 base and J by 0 bases, with 6 bases between. Germline V gene lookup returns CDR1 GTSNPN and CDR2 SVGIG (reference sequence). The CDR3 here is CAWSGQATNEKLFF. For the CDR3, the DNA is TGTGCCTGGAGTGGACAGGCAACTAATGAAAAACTGTTTTTT.

The V call is TRBV21-1, the J call TRBJ1-6; TRBD1, as called in the table, went unchecked against the DNA. TRBV21-1 is given as a pseudogene. This CDR3 spans 16 amino acids. The CDR3 sequence: CASSSRTGYSNSPLHF. The DNA of the CDR3 is TGTGCCAGCAGCAGCAGGACAGGGTATTCAAATTCACCCCTCCACTTT.

The chain has TRBV28 and TRBJ1-2; TRBD1 matches 8 bases. CDR1 and CDR2 from the germline V gene are MDHEN and SYDVKM. The trim removed 3 bases at V and 3 bases at J, leaving 3 bases unmatched. The CDR3 consists of 14 residues. The CDR3 protein is CASSLTGADYGYTF. DNA for the CDR3: TGTGCCAGCAGTTTGACAGGGGCAGACTATGGCTACACCTTC.

The genes are TRBV28 and TRBJ1-2; perhaps TRBD1 as D (5 bases). The germline V gene encodes CDR1 MDHEN and CDR2 SYDVKM. With 6 bases removed from V and 10 bases from J, the gap between germline ends came to 18 bases. This CDR3 comprises 13 residues. The CDR3 DNA follows: TGTGCCAGCAGCCCTACCCCAAGGGGCTCCTACACCTTC. Its translation: CASSPTPRGSYTF.

This clone has only one observation. J is TRBJ1-6 and V is TRBV10-3, with D maybe TRBD1 (6 bases). Germline assignment: CDR1 ENHRY and CDR2 SYGVKD. This CDR3 spans 13 amino acids. V was trimmed by 3 bases and J by 10 bases, leaving 10 bases between them. The CDR3 is CAISEQGYSPLHF. The CDR3 DNA sequence: TGTGCCATCAGTGAACAGGGATACTCACCCCTCCACTTT.

The genes are TRBV2 and TRBJ2-7, with 7 bases identical to TRBD2. CDR1 is SNHLY and CDR2 is FYNNEI in the germline V gene. This CDR3 spans 14 amino acids. The V gene end was trimmed by 8 bases and the J gene end by 0 bases; junction bases not matched to a gene: 7. The DNA of the CDR3 is TGTGCCAGCGGACTCGGGGGGAGCTCCTACGAGCAGTACTTC. It codes for CASGLGGSSYEQYF. Combining the CDR3 with reference TRBV2 and TRBJ2-7 gives the whole variable domain EPEVTQTPSHQVTQMGQEVILRCVPISNHLYFYWYRQILGQKVEFLVSFYNNEISEKSEIFDDQFSVERPDGSNFTLKIRSTKLEDSAMYFCASGLGGSSYEQYFGPGTRLTVT.

V usage is TRBV25-1 and J usage is TRBJ2-1; 8 nucleotides align to TRBD1. There are 15 residues in the CDR3. Unmatched junction bases numbered 5, after V lost 3 bases and J lost 4 bases. The germline V gene has CDR1 MGHDK and CDR2 SYGVNS. The CDR3: CASSDVGTGYNEQFF. Here the CDR3 DNA reads TGTGCCAGCAGTGATGTAGGGACAGGATACAATGAGCAGTTCTTC.

The J gene is TRBJ2-7, the V gene TRBV5-8; TRBD1 is a possible D gene (5 bases). V was cut by 3 bases and J by 5 bases, with 15 bases left in between. The CDR3 has 14 amino acids. From germline, CDR1 is SGHTS and CDR2 YDEGEE. The CDR3 region is CASSSRVAWDEQYF. As DNA, the CDR3 is TGTGCCAGCAGCTCCAGGGTGGCGTGGGACGAGCAGTACTTC.

The chain combines TRBV11-2 with TRBJ2-7; 7 bases fit TRBD2. The CDR3 loop spans 17 amino acids. The V segment lost 5 bases and the J segment 1 base; nucleotides outside the gene matches: 14. Germline loops: CDR1 SGHAT, CDR2 FQNNGV. The CDR3 nucleotides read TGTGCCAGCAGCCCTGGAGCTACCCAGGGACTATCCTACGAGCAGTACTTC. This encodes CASSPGATQGLSYEQYF. Together with reference TRBV11-2 and TRBJ2-7, the CDR3 gives the full variable domain: EAGVAQSPRYKIIEKRQSVAFWCNPISGHATLYWYQQILGQGPKLLIQFQNNGVVDDSQLPKDRFSAERLKGVDSTLKIQPAKLEDSAVYLCASSPGATQGLSYEQYFGPGTRLTVT.

V usage is TRBV9 and J usage is TRBJ2-1, with 7 bases identical to TRBD1. The V and J ends lost 4 bases and 9 bases, in that order; junction bases with no gene match: 10. The CDR3 sequence is 14 residues long. The germline V gene has CDR1 SGDLS and CDR2 YYNGEE. The CDR3: CASSFTGVISEQFF. CDR3 nucleotide sequence: TGTGCCAGCAGCTTTACAGGGGTGATTAGTGAGCAGTTCTTC. The variable domain in full, completed from reference TRBV9 and TRBJ2-1, reads DSGVTQTPKHLITATGQRVTLRCSPRSGDLSVYWYQQSLDQGLQFLIQYYNGEERAKGNILERFSAQQFPDLHSELNLSSLELGDSALYFCASSFTGVISEQFFGPGTRLTVL.

The rearrangement joins TRBV6-6 to TRBJ1-2; 7 positions match TRBD1. The CDR3 has 12 residues. V lost 6 bases, J lost 5 bases, and 3 bases stayed unmatched. Germline V gene lookup returns CDR1 MNHNY and CDR2 SVGAGI (reference sequence). CDR3 sequence: CASSPTGYGYTF. The CDR3 nucleotides read TGTGCCAGCAGCCCGACAGGGTATGGCTACACCTTC.